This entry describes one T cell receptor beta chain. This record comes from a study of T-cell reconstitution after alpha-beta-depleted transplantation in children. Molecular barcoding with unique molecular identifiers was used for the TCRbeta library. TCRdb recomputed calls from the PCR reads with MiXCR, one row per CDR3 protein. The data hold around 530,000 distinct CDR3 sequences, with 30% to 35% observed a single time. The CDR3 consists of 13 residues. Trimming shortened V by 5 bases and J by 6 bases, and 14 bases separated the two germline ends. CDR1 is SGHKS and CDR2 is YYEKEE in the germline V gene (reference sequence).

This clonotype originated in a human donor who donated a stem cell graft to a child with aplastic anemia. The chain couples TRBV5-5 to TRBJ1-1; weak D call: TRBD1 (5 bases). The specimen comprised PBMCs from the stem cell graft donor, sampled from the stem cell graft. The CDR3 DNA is TGTGCCAGCAGGACGACAGTTCTCTCTGAAGCTTTCTTT. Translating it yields CASRTTVLSEAFF.